The rows below give T cell receptor beta chains drawn from one sample of a study of blood T cells in healthy people across ages. TCRdb independently ran MiXCR on the 5' RACE reads; one entry per CDR3 protein. The table has fewer than 2,000,000 distinct CDR3 sequences, around 36% seen once. The sequencing sample was made of blood. The receptors were sampled from a woman aged 25-40 years in good health. The CDR3 runs from the conserved cysteine through the conserved F or W. Fields, in order: D gene, clone size, J gene, V gene, CDR3 DNA, CDR3 protein. The D gene is left open where the match is weak. The size field is filled for only some rows; it gives once, few, many or a size class.

TRBD1,-,TRBJ1-6,TRBV6-1,TGTGCCAGCAGAAGACAGGGGGCCCCCTATAATTCACCCCTCCACTTT,CASRRQGAPYNSPLHF
-,few,TRBJ1-5,TRBV2,TGTGCCAGCAGCGCCTATTATAGCAATCAGCCCCAGCATTTT,CASSAYYSNQPQHF
-,-,TRBJ1-1,TRBV12-3/TRBV12-4,TGTGCCAGCAGTATGGACCGATTCCCTGAAGCTTTCTTT,CASSMDRFPEAFF
-,-,TRBJ2-1,TRBV20-1,TGCAGTGCTAGAGATTTGGCCGAAACCCACAATGAGCAGTTCTTC,CSARDLAETHNEQFF
-,-,TRBJ2-7,TRBV28,TGTGCCAGCAGTCCGGACTATCAGGGAGACCACGAGCAGTACTTC,CASSPDYQGDHEQYF
TRBD2,few,TRBJ2-1,TRBV4-2,TGTGCCAGCAGCCAAACTAGCGGGGGGGCGGTCTATGAGCAGTTCTTC,CASSQTSGGAVYEQFF
-,once,TRBJ2-3,TRBV5-1,TGCGCCAGCAGCTTGTTCGGGAGTGGAATCACAGATACGCAGTATTTT,CASSLFGSGITDTQYF
-,few,TRBJ2-3,TRBV11-2,TGTGCCAGCAGCTTATCTCCCGGGCCCACAGATACGCAGTATTTT,CASSLSPGPTDTQYF
-,-,TRBJ2-1,TRBV7-9,TGTGCCAGCAGCCCTGGCACGCCCAATAAGCAGTTCTTC,CASSPGTPNKQFF
-,-,TRBJ1-1,TRBV5-6,TGTGCCAGCAGCTTAAGGAGGGAGGGGAAGAACACTGAGGCTTTCTTT,CASSLRREGKNTEAFF
TRBD2,-,TRBJ2-7,TRBV5-1,TGCGCCAGCAGCTTAACAGCGGGGCTATCCTACGGGCAGTACTTC,CASSLTAGLSYGQYF
TRBD2,few,TRBJ2-5,TRBV6-2/TRBV6-3,TGTGCCAGCAGTTACTCGTTAGCGGGGGGCCCTCAAGAGACCCAGTACTTC,CASSYSLAGGPQETQYF
-,few,TRBJ1-2,TRBV2,TGTGCCAGCAAGGCAGCCCTCTATGGCTACACCTTC,CASKAALYGYTF
TRBD2,many,TRBJ2-7,TRBV29-1,TGCAGCGTGATTTCACTAGCGTTGAGCTCCTACGAGCAGTACTTC,CSVISLALSSYEQYF
TRBD2,few,TRBJ2-7,TRBV20-1,TGCAGCGGGAGGGATACCTACGAGCAGTACTTC,CSGRDTYEQYF
TRBD2,few,TRBJ2-7,TRBV7-8,TGTGCCAGCAGCTCGAGGGGAGGGCCCCCGTTCCACGAGCAGTACTTC,CASSSRGGPPFHEQYF
-,-,TRBJ2-5,TRBV5-1,TGCGCCACGGCCCGAGACCCGACAGTTTGGGAGACCCAGTACTTC,CATARDPTVWETQYF
-,-,TRBJ2-3,TRBV27,TGTGCCAGCAGTCCTAGCCCCATGCGAACCACAGATACGCAGTATTTT,CASSPSPMRTTDTQYF
-,-,TRBJ1-1,TRBV5-1,TGCGCCAGCAGCCCGGACCGGAGGGACACTGAAGCTTTCTTT,CASSPDRRDTEAFF
-,few,TRBJ1-4,TRBV7-8,TGTGCCAGCAGCTTAGCTGGGGAGGGAGAAAAACTGTTTTTT,CASSLAGEGEKLFF
-,many,TRBJ2-7,TRBV6-5,TGTGCCACCACCGACAACAACGAGCAGTACTTC,CATTDNNEQYF
TRBD1,few,TRBJ2-1,TRBV20-1,TGCAGTGCCACCAGGGGACAGGGAAATGGTGAGCAGTTCTTC,CSATRGQGNGEQFF
TRBD2,-,TRBJ2-1,TRBV29-1,TGCAGCGTGGGGGCGAGCGGGAGGGACAATGAGCAGTTCTTC,CSVGASGRDNEQFF
-,-,TRBJ2-7,TRBV6-6,TGTGCCAGCAGTAACGACCCTATAAGCGGGCAGTACTTC,CASSNDPISGQYF
TRBD2,-,TRBJ2-1,TRBV20-1,TGCAGTGCTAGAACCCAAGGGGCGGGAGGGAATGAGCAGTTCTTC,CSARTQGAGGNEQFF
-,few,TRBJ1-1,TRBV7-2,TGTGCCAGCAGCCCGGGACGGGCGAACACTGAAGCTTTCTTT,CASSPGRANTEAFF